This is a list of T cell receptor beta chains from one sample in a study of technical replicates of blood from several donors. Only in-frame clones appear in the TCRdb table, and some are missing; sequencing was by immunoSEQ multiplex PCR. The repertoire holds tens of thousands of clones, with roughly 94% as singletons. Material for sequencing was T cells isolated from PBMCs. The receptor set was obtained from a human donor in good health. Each CDR3 is given with its conserved first and last residue. Each record gives: clone size, V gene, J gene, D gene, CDR3 protein, CDR3 DNA. The D gene is left open where the match is weak. Rows give clone size only sometimes, using once, few, many, or a class for an expanded clone.

NA	TRBV18	TRBJ2-3	NA	CASSASVASFSTDTQYF	TGTGCCAGCTCAGCCAGCGTAGCCTCCTTCAGCACAGATACGCAGTATTTT
NA	TRBV27	TRBJ1-1	NA	CASSLGQGPYTEAFF	TGTGCCAGCAGTCTGGGACAAGGACCGTACACTGAAGCTTTCTTT
NA	TRBV6-4	TRBJ2-3	NA	CASSEMASHGTDTQYF	TGTGCCAGCAGTGAAATGGCCAGTCATGGCACAGATACGCAGTATTTT
NA	TRBV5-4	TRBJ2-5	TRBD2	CASSLGLAGETQYF	TGTGCCAGCAGCTTGGGACTAGCGGGAGAGACCCAGTACTTC
NA	TRBV19	TRBJ2-7	NA	CASKAGTAYEQYF	TGTGCCAGTAAAGCCGGGACTGCCTACGAGCAGTACTTC
NA	TRBV19	TRBJ1-5	TRBD1	CASSGQGYNQPQHF	TGTGCCAGTAGTGGACAGGGCTACAATCAGCCCCAGCATTTT
NA	TRBV28	TRBJ1-5	TRBD1	CASSSAQGQRYQPQHF	TGTGCCAGCAGTTCGGCCCAGGGACAGAGGTATCAGCCCCAGCATTTT
NA	TRBV15	TRBJ1-2	NA	CATSSPPGTNYGYTF	TGTGCCACCAGCAGCCCCCCCGGGACTAACTATGGCTACACCTTC
NA	TRBV6-6	TRBJ1-2	TRBD1	CASTDWGQGNYGYTF	TGTGCCAGCACCGATTGGGGACAGGGAAACTATGGCTACACCTTC
NA	TRBV19	TRBJ1-3	NA	CASTYLSGNTIYF	TGTGCCAGTACCTACCTTTCTGGAAACACCATATATTTT
NA	TRBV2	TRBJ1-2	TRBD1	CATTTGNGYTF	TGTGCCACCACGACAGGGAATGGCTACACCTTC
NA	TRBV6-6	TRBJ2-2	TRBD2	CASSYAGVAGELFF	TGTGCCAGCAGTTACGCGGGAGTAGCCGGGGAGCTGTTTTTT
once	TRBV7-3	TRBJ1-1	TRBD1	CASSWGQGGNTEAFF	TGTGCCAGCAGCTGGGGACAGGGAGGGAACACTGAAGCTTTCTTT
NA	TRBV28	TRBJ2-1	TRBD2	CASSFGREYNEQFF	TGTGCCAGCTCTTTCGGGAGGGAGTACAATGAGCAGTTCTTC
NA	TRBV5-1	TRBJ2-7	TRBD1	CASSFPTDRESGEQYF	TGCGCCAGCAGCTTCCCCACCGACAGGGAAAGTGGCGAGCAGTACTTC
NA	TRBV10-3	TRBJ1-3	NA	CAISGDIGNTIYF	TGTGCCATCAGTGGAGACATTGGAAACACCATATATTTT
NA	TRBV5-6	TRBJ1-2	TRBD1	CASSLGTGVGYTF	TGTGCCAGCAGCCTTGGGACAGGGGTTGGCTACACCTTC
NA	TRBV9	TRBJ1-2	NA	CASSVEAGTYGYTF	TGTGCCAGCAGCGTAGAGGCAGGAACCTATGGCTACACCTTC
NA	TRBV7-9	TRBJ2-2	NA	CASSPGPGDTGELFF	TGTGCCAGCAGCCCGGGGCCAGGGGACACCGGGGAGCTGTTTTTT
NA	TRBV19	TRBJ2-7	TRBD1	CASKTTGAYEQYF	TGTGCCAGCAAGACGACAGGGGCCTACGAGCAGTACTTC
NA	TRBV25-1	TRBJ2-7	NA	CASSDPTAPYEQYF	TGTGCCAGCAGTGACCCGACAGCGCCCTACGAGCAGTACTTC
NA	TRBV11-2	TRBJ2-1	TRBD2	CASSLAAGGPYNEQFF	TGTGCCAGCAGCTTAGCCGCGGGAGGACCCTACAATGAGCAGTTCTTC
NA	TRBV27	TRBJ2-3	NA	CASSLAGPATDTQYF	TGTGCCAGCAGTTTAGCGGGGCCTGCCACAGATACGCAGTATTTT
NA	TRBV5-1	TRBJ2-7	NA	CASSLTENEQYF	TGCGCCAGCAGCTTGACAGAGAACGAGCAGTACTTC
NA	TRBV4-1	TRBJ2-1	NA	CASSQGQGAISYNEQFF	TGCGCCAGCAGCCAAGGCCAAGGAGCCATTTCCTACAATGAGCAGTTCTTC
NA	TRBV11-3	TRBJ2-7	NA	CASSLGSSFYEQYF	TGTGCCAGCAGCTTAGGTAGCAGTTTTTACGAGCAGTACTTC
NA	TRBV7-8	TRBJ2-7	TRBD2	CASTLYGLAGASYEQYF	TGTGCCAGCACACTTTACGGACTAGCGGGAGCTTCCTACGAGCAGTACTTC
once	TRBV7-9	TRBJ1-1	TRBD1	CASSYGTEKIEAFF	TGTGCCAGCAGCTATGGGACAGAGAAGATTGAAGCTTTCTTT
few	TRBV10-3	TRBJ1-4	NA	CAISEYAGLSEKLFF	TGTGCCATCAGTGAATATGCGGGACTGAGTGAAAAACTGTTTTTT
NA	TRBV30	TRBJ1-1	NA	CAWGHLNTEAFF	TGTGCCTGGGGACATCTGAACACTGAAGCTTTCTTT
NA	TRBV5-6	TRBJ2-7	NA	CASSFLRAAGEQYF	TGTGCCAGCAGCTTTTTGCGAGCAGCAGGGGAGCAGTACTTC
NA	TRBV7-9	TRBJ1-2	NA	CASRFTGSNYGYTF	TGTGCCAGCAGATTTACAGGGTCCAACTATGGCTACACCTTC
NA	TRBV11-2	TRBJ2-2	NA	CASSRITGSTGELFF	TGTGCCAGCAGCCGAATCACAGGGAGCACCGGGGAGCTGTTTTTT
NA	TRBV2	TRBJ1-1	NA	CASSAEPRTEAFF	TGTGCCAGCAGTGCGGAGCCTCGCACTGAAGCTTTCTTT
once	TRBV7-9	TRBJ2-5	NA	CASSLAQRAGSETQYF	TGTGCCAGCAGCTTAGCGCAGCGTGCAGGGTCGGAGACCCAGTACTTC
NA	TRBV6-1	TRBJ1-2	NA	CASSERADYYGYTF	TGTGCCAGCAGTGAAAGAGCAGACTACTATGGCTACACCTTC
NA	TRBV5-1	TRBJ2-1	NA	CASSLWQGNYEQFF	TGCGCCAGCAGCTTGTGGCAGGGTAACTATGAGCAGTTCTTC
NA	TRBV11-2	TRBJ2-1	TRBD2	CASRLFQTSGLSYNEQFF	TGTGCCAGCAGATTATTTCAGACTAGCGGGTTGTCCTACAATGAGCAGTTCTTC
NA	TRBV30	TRBJ2-1	NA	CAWSVRAREQFF	TGTGCCTGGAGTGTGAGGGCCCGTGAGCAGTTCTTC
NA	TRBV11-2	TRBJ1-2	NA	CASSLEGSVGVGYTF	TGTGCCAGCAGCTTAGAAGGCTCGGTCGGGGTTGGCTACACCTTC
NA	TRBV7-2	TRBJ2-2	TRBD1	CASSLETGPTGELFF	TGTGCCAGCAGCCTAGAGACAGGGCCCACCGGGGAGCTGTTTTTT
NA	TRBV27	TRBJ2-2	TRBD2	CASSLAGRGKGELFF	TGTGCCAGCAGCCTAGCGGGGCGGGGTAAGGGGGAGCTGTTTTTT
NA	TRBV27	TRBJ2-2	NA	CASSLSGGRNTGELFF	TGTGCCAGCAGTTTATCGGGCGGGCGGAACACCGGGGAGCTGTTTTTT
NA	TRBV2	TRBJ1-4	NA	CASSELAATNEKLFF	TGTGCCAGCAGTGAGTTGGCAGCAACTAATGAAAAACTGTTTTTT
NA	TRBV30	TRBJ2-7	TRBD1	CAWSGPGTGVGEQYF	TGTGCCTGGAGCGGGCCCGGGACAGGGGTCGGGGAGCAGTACTTC
NA	TRBV9	TRBJ1-1	NA	CASSVGLGNTEAFF	TGTGCCAGCAGCGTAGGTCTCGGGAACACTGAAGCTTTCTTT